The 14 T cell receptor beta chains reported below all come from one sample, sequenced in a study of control samples from healthy donors and cancer patients. Assay: immunoSEQ multiplex PCR; the TCRdb copy retains only in-frame clones and omits some. The sample has 100,000 or so clones; approximately 81% are singletons. Source material: blood. These receptors were obtained from a woman in her twenties or thirties in good health.

The rearrangement uses TRBV19 and TRBJ2-7; D perhaps matches TRBD1 (6 bases). CDR3 length equals 15 residues. The ends were cut back, 5 bases at V and 4 bases at J, with 18 bases in the middle. Germline CDR1 and CDR2: LNHDA and SQIVND (reference sequence). The CDR3 sequence: CASSSPGDTLYEQYF. CDR3 DNA: TGTGCCAGTAGTTCCCCCGGGGACACTTTATACGAGCAGTACTTC.

V gene TRBV9 combines with J gene TRBJ1-2; TRBD1 aligns across 12 bases. V gave up 3 bases and J gave up 5 bases; unmatched junction bases: 2. The CDR3 is 14 amino acids. The germline CDR1 and CDR2 sequences are SGDLS and YYNGEE. DNA for the CDR3: TGTGCCAGCAGCGGGGACAGGGGGCTTTATGGCTACACCTTC. Translation: CASSGDRGLYGYTF. Complete variable domain (other parts from reference TRBV9 and TRBJ1-2): DSGVTQTPKHLITATGQRVTLRCSPRSGDLSVYWYQQSLDQGLQFLIQYYNGEERAKGNILERFSAQQFPDLHSELNLSSLELGDSALYFCASSGDRGLYGYTFGSGTRLTVV.

This clone was detected only a few times. The chain has TRBV11-2 and TRBJ2-5; D gene ambiguous. The CDR3 spans 13 residues. In germline, CDR1 is SGHAT, CDR2 FQNNGV. The germline V and J ends were trimmed by 1 base and 4 bases, with 7 bases remaining between them. CDR3 DNA sequence: TGTGCCAGCAGCTTAGGAACGCGAGAGACCCAGTACTTC. Translating gives CASSLGTRETQYF. Combining the CDR3 with reference TRBV11-2 and TRBJ2-5 gives the whole variable domain EAGVAQSPRYKIIEKRQSVAFWCNPISGHATLYWYQQILGQGPKLLIQFQNNGVVDDSQLPKDRFSAERLKGVDSTLKIQPAKLEDSAVYLCASSLGTRETQYFGPGTRLLVL.

This chain uses TRBV19 with TRBJ2-2, with D possibly called TRBD1 or TRBD2 (5 bases each). V lost 11 bases to trimming and J lost 6 bases, with 22 bases between them. Germline V gene sequence: CDR1 LNHDA, CDR2 SQIVND (reference sequence). The CDR3 is made up of 15 amino acids. CDR3 in amino acids: CAARGLGRFAGELFF. The CDR3 nucleotides are TGTGCCGCCCGGGGCCTGGGGCGTTTTGCCGGGGAGCTGTTTTTT.

This rearrangement joins TRBV5-1 to TRBJ1-5, with 8 bases matching TRBD1. CDR3 length: 15 residues. J lost 3 bases, V lost 0 bases, and 2 bases had no gene match. Germline assignment: CDR1 SGHRS and CDR2 YFSETQ. The CDR3 is CASSLAGGHNQPQHF. The DNA for the CDR3 is TGCGCCAGCAGCTTGGCAGGGGGCCACAATCAGCCCCAGCATTTT.

This sequence joins TRBV12-5 and TRBJ1-1, with D possibly being TRBD1 (6 bases). Germline CDR1 and CDR2: LGHNT and FRNRAP. With 6 bases removed from V and 4 bases from J, the gap between germline ends came to 9 bases. The CDR3 is made up of 12 amino acids. CDR3 sequence: CASGDRPTEAFF. In DNA, the CDR3 is TGTGCTAGTGGAGACAGGCCCACTGAAGCTTTCTTT.

This clone has just one count. V gene TRBV7-2 combines with J gene TRBJ1-5; D ambiguous. Germline CDR1 and CDR2: SGHTA and FQGNSA. Trimming took off 5 bases at V and 5 bases at J, with 16 bases between the two ends. This CDR3 has 15 residues. The CDR3 DNA reads as TGTGCCAGCAGCACCAGCGCGGTACGGGATCAGCCCCAGCATTTT. It codes for CASSTSAVRDQPQHF.

The rearrangement links TRBV6-2 or TRBV6-3 to TRBJ2-7; D unclear. The CDR3 spans 12 residues. Germline V lookup: CDR1 MNHEY, CDR2 SVGEGT. The V end was cut by 4 bases, the J end by 2 bases, with 6 bases between. CDR3 loop: CASSSSTYEQYF. CDR3 coding DNA: TGTGCCAGCAGTTCCAGTACCTACGAGCAGTACTTC.

This clone was picked up a small number of times. This sequence joins TRBV6-6 and TRBJ2-5; no reliable D call. The V gene's germline CDR1 is MNHNY and CDR2 SVGAGI (reference sequence). This CDR3 is 11 amino acids long. The ends were cut back, 5 bases at V and 5 bases at J, with 6 bases in the middle. CDR3 in DNA: TGTGCCAGCAGTCTGCTTGAGACCCAGTACTTC. Its protein product is CASSLLETQYF.

This rearrangement joins TRBV5-4 to TRBJ2-5; D might be TRBD2 (5 bases). Trimming removed 4 bases at V and 3 bases at J, with 10 bases between. In germline, CDR1 is SGHNT, CDR2 YYREEE (reference sequence). This CDR3 has 13 amino acids. CDR3 nucleotide sequence: TGTGCCAGCAGCCCGGGGATGGAAGAGACCCAGTACTTC. The encoded protein is CASSPGMEETQYF. Full variable domain (rest looked up from reference TRBV5-4 and TRBJ2-5): ETGVTQSPTHLIKTRGQQVTLRCSSQSGHNTVSWYQQALGQGPQFIFQYYREEENGRGNFPPRFSGLQFPNYSSELNVNALELDDSALYLCASSPGMEETQYFGPGTRLLVL.

V gene TRBV14 combines with J gene TRBJ2-3; 10 nucleotides line up with TRBD2. In germline, CDR1 is SGHDN, CDR2 FVKESK. There are 18 residues in the CDR3. The trim removed 3 bases at V and 4 bases at J, leaving 13 bases unmatched. The CDR3 loop reads CASSQGLKRGGWADTQYF. CDR3 sequence (DNA): TGTGCCAGCAGCCAGGGGTTGAAGCGGGGGGGCTGGGCAGATACGCAGTATTTT.

V and J are TRBV27 and TRBJ1-4; D unresolved. Between the trimmed V and J ends, which lost 0 bases and 7 bases, there was a span of 6 bases. This CDR3 is 13 amino acids long. Germline V gene data show CDR1 as MNHEY and CDR2 as SMNVEV (reference sequence). As DNA, the CDR3 is TGTGCCAGCAGTTTATCGTCGGTTGAAAAACTGTTTTTT. Translated: CASSLSSVEKLFF.

This clone was seen once. The V and J genes are TRBV11-2 and TRBJ2-7; TRBD1 matches at 9 bases. This CDR3 comprises 15 residues. V was pared by 3 bases and J by 2 bases, with 5 bases of the junction left unmatched. Germline V gene lookup returns CDR1 SGHAT and CDR2 FQNNGV. For the CDR3, the DNA is TGTGCCAGCAGCTTGCTCCGGGACAGGGCCTACGAGCAGTACTTC. It yields the protein CASSLLRDRAYEQYF.

The chain joins TRBV29-1 to TRBJ2-5; D uncertain. V was cut by 8 bases and J by 7 bases, with 17 bases left in between. The CDR3 has 12 residues. CDR1 is SQVTM, CDR2 ANQGSEA, per germline. In nucleotides, the CDR3 is TGCAGCTCAAGTGAGGTAGTGGGGACCCAGTACTTC. This gives the protein CSSSEVVGTQYF.